One TCR beta chain is described in this entry. These data originate in a study of T cells in Graves' hyperthyroidism and ophthalmopathy. The PBMCs studied were ones that came from 8 to 10 ml fresh peripheral blood. CDR3 length equals 13 residues. Trimming left V 5 bases short and J 5 bases short, with 15 bases between. Per germline, CDR1 GTSNPN and CDR2 SVGIG (reference sequence). Amplification of TCR beta CDR3 regions was performed using RNA transcripts as template. First-round RT-PCR with HTBI primers amplified the TCR CDR3 region. TCRdb re-called the multiplex PCR reads with MiXCR, one entry per CDR3 protein. The sample includes approximately 590,000 distinct CDR3 sequences, approximately 14% seen only once; the top ten take about 7%.

Sequencing was done on a sample of blood. This chain uses TRBV30 with TRBJ1-1; D ambiguous. The TCR sequence derives from a woman in her twenties or thirties with Graves' hyperthyroidism. For the CDR3, the DNA is TGTGCCTGGGAGGGTTTTTTAGATACTGAAGCTTTCTTT. Translated: CAWEGFLDTEAFF.